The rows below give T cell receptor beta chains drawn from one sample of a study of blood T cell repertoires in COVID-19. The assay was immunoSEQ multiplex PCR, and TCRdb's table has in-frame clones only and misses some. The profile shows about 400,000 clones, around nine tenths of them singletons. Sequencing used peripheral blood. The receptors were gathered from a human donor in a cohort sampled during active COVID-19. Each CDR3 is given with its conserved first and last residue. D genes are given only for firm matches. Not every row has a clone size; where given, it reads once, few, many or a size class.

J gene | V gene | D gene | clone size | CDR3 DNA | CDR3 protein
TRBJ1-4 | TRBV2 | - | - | TGTGCCAGCCACAGGGAAGTTGCAACTAATGAAAAACTGTTTTTT | CASHREVATNEKLFF
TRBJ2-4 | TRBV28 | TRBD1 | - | TGTGCCAGCAGTGACGACAGGGAAGCCAAAAACATTCAGTACTTC | CASSDDREAKNIQYF
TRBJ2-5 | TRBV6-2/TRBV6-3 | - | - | TGTGCCAGCAGTTATGGCAGTTCGGTTTCGGGAGAGACCCAGTACTTC | CASSYGSSVSGETQYF
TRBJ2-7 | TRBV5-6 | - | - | TGTGCCAGCAGCTTGGATCAGGGCCGCTACGAGCAGTACTTC | CASSLDQGRYEQYF
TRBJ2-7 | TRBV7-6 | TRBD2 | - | TGTGCCAGCAGCTTGCAGTCGGTGGGAGGGATAAACTACGAGCAGTACTTC | CASSLQSVGGINYEQYF
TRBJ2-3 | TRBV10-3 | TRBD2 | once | TGTGCCATCAGTCCCGGCGTGGGAGGGAGCACAGATACGCAGTATTTT | CAISPGVGGSTDTQYF
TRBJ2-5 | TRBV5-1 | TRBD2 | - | TGCGCCAGCAGCTCCCTAGCGGGAGGGGGCCAAGAGACCCAGTACTTC | CASSSLAGGGQETQYF
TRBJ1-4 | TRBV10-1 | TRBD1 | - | TGCGCCAGCAGTGATGTGACAGGGGAGCAACTAAGTGAAAAACTGTTTTTT | CASSDVTGEQLSEKLFF
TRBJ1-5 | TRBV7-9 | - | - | TGTGCCAGCAGCTTAGGTCGTCAGCCCCAGCATTTT | CASSLGRQPQHF
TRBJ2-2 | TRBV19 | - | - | TGTGCCAGTACCCGGGACTTCGACACCGGGGAGCTGTTTTTT | CASTRDFDTGELFF
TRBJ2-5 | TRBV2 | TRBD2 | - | TGTGCCAGCAGTGACGCGCGGGGGGGTAGAGGGACCCAGTACTTC | CASSDARGGRGTQYF
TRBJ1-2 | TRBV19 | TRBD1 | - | TGTGCCAGCTCCGGGACAGGGGACGGTGGCTACACCTTC | CASSGTGDGGYTF
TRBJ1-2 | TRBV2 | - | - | TGTGCCAGCAGTAGCCCTTCCGAGTTGGACTATGGCTACACCTTC | CASSSPSELDYGYTF
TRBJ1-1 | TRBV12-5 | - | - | TGTGCTAGTGGTTGGGGGGACGGGGTTGCGTTAAACACTGAAGCTTTCTTT | CASGWGDGVALNTEAFF
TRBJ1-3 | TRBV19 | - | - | TGTGCCAGTAGTTTTCCTAGAGCGGGTACAGACTCTGGAAACACCATATATTTT | CASSFPRAGTDSGNTIYF
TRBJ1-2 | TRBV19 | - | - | TGTGCCAGTAGTCCATCGGGGGGGGGTAGCTATGGCTACACCTTC | CASSPSGGGSYGYTF
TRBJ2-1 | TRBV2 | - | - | TGTGCCAGCAGTGAACCGGGGTGGTCCTACAATGAGCAGTTCTTC | CASSEPGWSYNEQFF
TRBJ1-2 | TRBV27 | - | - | TGTGCCAGCAGTTTCGGCAGGGGCCCATCGGGTTTCTATGGCTACACCTTC | CASSFGRGPSGFYGYTF
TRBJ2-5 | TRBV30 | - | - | TGTGCCTGGAGTGTGGCAGGGGGAGGAGAGACCCAGTACTTC | CAWSVAGGGETQYF
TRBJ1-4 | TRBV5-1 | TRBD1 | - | TGCGCCAGCAGCCCTCGTCCCGGGACAGGGGATCGGGGTGAAAAACTGTTTTTT | CASSPRPGTGDRGEKLFF
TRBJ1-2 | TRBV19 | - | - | TGTGCCAGTAGTACAAGGGAGCCACTACGCCTACTAGCTAACTATGGCTACACCTTC | CASSTREPLRLLANYGYTF
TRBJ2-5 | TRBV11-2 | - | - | TGTGCCAGCAGCCCTATAGGAAGCAGGCAAGAGACCCAGTACTTC | CASSPIGSRQETQYF
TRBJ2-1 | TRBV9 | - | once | TGTGCCAGCAGCGCGCGGGGTCCCTCCTACAATGAGCAGTTCTTC | CASSARGPSYNEQFF
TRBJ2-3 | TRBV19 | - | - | TGTGCCAGTAGTATAGGACGACTCCTAAACGTTCCAGATACGCAGTATTTT | CASSIGRLLNVPDTQYF
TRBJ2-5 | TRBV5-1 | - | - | TGCGCCAGCAGCTTGCGGACAGAAGAGACCCAGTACTTC | CASSLRTEETQYF
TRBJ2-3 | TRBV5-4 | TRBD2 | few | TGTGCCAGCAGCTTGGTATTAGCGGGAGGGGGGGCAGATACGCAGTATTTT | CASSLVLAGGGADTQYF
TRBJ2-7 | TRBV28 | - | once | TGTGCCAGCAGGGGCTCAGGTATTACTTACGAGCAGTACTTC | CASRGSGITYEQYF
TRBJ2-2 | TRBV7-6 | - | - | TGTGCCAGCAGCTTTTATGCGGGCGCGAACACCGGGGAGCTGTTTTTT | CASSFYAGANTGELFF
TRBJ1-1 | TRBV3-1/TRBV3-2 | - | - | TGTGCCAGCAGCCCCCCTTGGGGGGGGTTAGGAAACACTGAAGCTTTCTTT | CASSPPWGGLGNTEAFF
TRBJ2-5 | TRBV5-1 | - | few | TGCGCCAGCAGCTTGGACCCGGGACACGAAGAGACCCAGTACTTC | CASSLDPGHEETQYF
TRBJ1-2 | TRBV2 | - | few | TGTGCCAGCAGCCCCGAGAGGGCTAACTATGGCTACACCTTC | CASSPERANYGYTF
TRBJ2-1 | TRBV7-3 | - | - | TGTGCCAGCAGCGGGGTGGTGGACAGCCTATACAATGAGCAGTTCTTC | CASSGVVDSLYNEQFF
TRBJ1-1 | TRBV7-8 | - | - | TGTGCCAGCAGCCCGAAGGGGATGAACACTGAAGCTTTCTTT | CASSPKGMNTEAFF
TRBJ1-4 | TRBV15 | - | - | TGTGCCACCAGTTCCGGGGGTGACCGACAGCTGTTTTTT | CATSSGGDRQLFF
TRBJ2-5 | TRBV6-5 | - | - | TGTGCCAGCAGTACGTACAGGGAGTCCGGGGAGACCCAGTACTTC | CASSTYRESGETQYF
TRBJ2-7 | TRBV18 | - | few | TGTGCCAGCTCACCAGGACAGTCCTACGAGCAGTACTTC | CASSPGQSYEQYF
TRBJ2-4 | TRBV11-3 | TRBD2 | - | TGTGCCAGCAGCCTCGGGGGGTCTCGTACCAAAAACATTCAGTACTTC | CASSLGGSRTKNIQYF
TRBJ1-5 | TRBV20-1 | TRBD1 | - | TGCAGTGCTAGTCCCCTCGGACAGGGACAAAGGGGCAATCAGCCCCAGCATTTT | CSASPLGQGQRGNQPQHF